The T cell receptor (beta chain) described here comes from a study of CD8+ T cells in alopecia areata (dated by TCRdb to the late 2010s). Regarding the study in general: The treated patients, all with moderate-to-severe alopecia areata, were enrolled in an open-label pilot trial of oral tofacitinib given at 5 to 10 mg twice daily. immunoSEQ multiplex PCR using 35 Vbeta forward primers and 13 Jbeta reverse primers was used to amplify TCRbeta CDR3 regions. Patients on tofacitinib were biopsied at baseline and after 4 and 24 weeks of treatment, and several of the patients also had a later scalp biopsy. On the human side, TCRbeta sequencing was run on scalp tissue and on sorted CD4+ and CD8+ peripheral blood T cells from healthy controls and from alopecia areata patients with either patchy or totalis/universalis disease. The study used high-throughput TCRbeta sequencing to examine T cell clonal expansion in alopecia areata, in both the C3H/HeJ mouse model and human patients. RNA was extracted with the PAXgene miRNA kit for fixed scalp, the miRNeasy kit for PBMCs, and the RNeasy kit for mouse skin. Scalp clonality was compared among normal scalp (n=4), patchy alopecia areata scalp (n=8), and alopecia totalis/universalis scalp (n=8). Tofacitinib was administered for 6 to 18 months, and 6 months of follow-up off drug were then conducted to assess delayed response and recurrence. General findings and caveats noted by the study authors: Unlike mouse skin, which is dominated by gammadelta T cells, normal human skin has resident alphabeta T cells that are also sequenced, and this complicates analysis of the scalp TCR repertoire. Lesional scalp, especially in alopecia totalis/universalis, showed higher clonality and more expanded CD8+ clones than normal scalp, suggesting antigenic drive. Compared with mice, TCR sequences shared between patients were less clear, possibly partly because of HLA diversity across the patient population.

The sample holds a few counts of this clone. It has no known antigen specificity. No clone much larger than this one lies a single base away; base qualities are absent. In the paper's terms, the time point label means: baseline before oral tofacitinib. Lesional scalp punch biopsies and peripheral blood were obtained from alopecia areata patients. Human scalp biopsies were immediately fixed in PAXgene tissue containers. The germline V and J ends show losses of 4 bases and 6 bases respectively, and no gene match explains 5 bases of the junction. Per the germline V gene (reference sequence), GTSNPN is the CDR1 and SVGIG is the CDR2. Measured from the cysteine to the phenylalanine, the CDR3 is 14 residues long. The DNA shown is the 42-base CDR3, in frame from base 1. The library was prepared using the immunoSEQ multiplex PCR assay. RNA was extracted from all samples and reverse transcribed into cDNA, which served as template for TCR sequencing. SuperScript III was used to make first-strand cDNA, primed with a 2:1 mix of oligo-dT and random hexamers. A synthetic immune receptor repertoire was used to gauge amplification bias, and whatever bias remained was removed computationally. Per the source publication's procedure: Raw reads were preprocessed for error removal, and CDR3 was defined according to IMGT conventions as running from the conserved cysteine to phenylalanine. To get clonality, Shannon entropy was normalized by log2 of the number of productive unique TCRs and the result was subtracted from 1. Scalp TCRbeta sequences were cross-referenced with sorted blood CD4 and CD8 repertoires so that the CD4 or CD8 identity of scalp clones could be inferred. What TCRdb holds here is the immuneACCESS table cut down to in-frame rearrangements. Part of the clones is not present; checked against another copy, under half of the missing clones reflect an unresolved V gene, and the others are unexplained. V and J calls and clone size come straight from that table; D and trimming were deduced from the DNA. The sample yields approximately 8,200 clones; 45% to 70% were counted once. Clones ranked in the top ten supply 13% of the sample.

This TCR derives from a human donor with alopecia areata. Source: skin, taken at week 0. The V and J genes are TRBV30 and TRBJ2-1, with TRBD2 matching 11 junction bases. The base sequence is TGTGCCTGGAAAGAACTAGCGGGAGTCAATGAGCAGTTCTTC. It translates as CAWKELAGVNEQFF.